The 20 T cell receptor beta chains below were found in one sample sequenced in a study of shared clonotypes between healthy human individuals. Measured with immunoSEQ multiplex PCR; TCRdb has only the in-frame clones, and not every one. This table has approximately 350,000 clones, around 67% appearing once. The sample taken for sequencing was memory CD4+ T cells sorted from blood. Sample subset: CD45RA-negative fraction. Receptors were obtained from a man in his thirties or forties in good health.

This clone has only a few counts. The V gene is TRBV29-1, the J gene TRBJ2-2; 11 bases match TRBD2. The ends lost 4 bases at V and 0 bases at J; junction bases unmatched: 7. The CDR3 sequence is 17 residues long. Germline lookup yields CDR1 SQVTM and CDR2 ANQGSEA. CDR3 in DNA: TGCAGCGTTGTTAAACTAGCGGGAGTCCCGAACACCGGGGAGCTGTTTTTT. This gives the protein CSVVKLAGVPNTGELFF.

The chain links TRBV5-4 to TRBJ2-5, with D unclear. This CDR3 comprises 13 residues. The ends were cut back, 3 bases at V and 2 bases at J, with 8 bases in the middle. CDR1 and CDR2 (germline): SGHNT, YYREEE (reference sequence). The chain's CDR3 is CASSSQVQETQYF. Here the CDR3 DNA reads TGTGCCAGCAGCTCCCAGGTACAAGAGACCCAGTACTTC.

J is TRBJ2-3 and V is TRBV19, with unresolved D. The CDR3 has 17 amino acids. Trimming cost V 4 bases and J 0 bases, with 17 bases left between them. Germline V gene data show CDR1 as LNHDA and CDR2 as SQIVND (reference sequence). CDR3 loop: CASSTRPTPRSTDTQYF. The CDR3 DNA follows: TGTGCCAGTAGTACACGGCCGACCCCCCGGAGCACAGATACGCAGTATTTT.

This clone was found many times. This rearrangement joins TRBV5-1 to TRBJ2-7; D uncertain. This CDR3 contains 13 residues. Trimming cost V 0 bases and J 4 bases, with 8 bases left between them. Germline CDR1 reads SGHRS; CDR2 reads YFSETQ. CDR3: CASSLGYLYEQYF. The CDR3 bases are TGCGCCAGCAGCTTGGGGTACTTGTACGAGCAGTACTTC.

V and J are TRBV6-5 and TRBJ1-4; no clear D gene. CDR3 size: 14 residues. Trimming took 2 bases from V and 8 from J, leaving 12 bases between them. Germline V gene data show CDR1 as MNHEY and CDR2 as SVGAGI. The CDR3 region has the DNA TGTGCCAGCAGTTACGGGCCGGAAGGCGAAAAACTGTTTTTT. This sequence encodes CASSYGPEGEKLFF.

V and J are TRBV7-2 and TRBJ2-1; D uncertain. Germline assignment: CDR1 SGHTA and CDR2 FQGNSA. The CDR3 spans 13 residues. Trimming pared 2 bases from V and 7 bases from J, leaving 9 bases between. The CDR3 nucleotides read TGTGCCAGCAGCTTACCATTATTGAATGAGCAGTTCTTC. It yields the protein CASSLPLLNEQFF. The full variable domain, with the rest looked up from reference TRBV7-2 and TRBJ2-1, is GAGVSQSPSNKVTEKGKDVELRCDPISGHTALYWYRQSLGQGLEFLIYFQGNSAPDKSGLPSDRFSAERTGGSVSTLTIQRTQQEDSAVYLCASSLPLLNEQFFGPGTRLTVL.

The chain recombines TRBV4-1 with TRBJ1-2; TRBD1 might be the D (6 bases). The V gene lost 3 bases and the J gene lost 8 bases, with 19 bases spanning the gap. The CDR3 loop spans 15 amino acids. Germline CDR1 is MGHRA and CDR2 is YSYEKL. The CDR3 coding sequence is TGCGCCAGCAGCCATCAATCACGGGACATCCGAGGCTACACCTTC. This sequence encodes CASSHQSRDIRGYTF.

This clone was seen only once. The genes are TRBV6-1 and TRBJ2-5; possibly TRBD1 for D (6 bases). Trimming shortened V by 1 base and J by 0 bases, and 9 bases separated the two germline ends. The CDR3 contains 15 residues. Germline CDR1 is MNHNS and CDR2 is SASEGT. CDR3 DNA sequence: TGTGCCAGCAGTGAAGTGAGGGGGTACCAAGAGACCCAGTACTTC. It specifies CASSEVRGYQETQYF.

The gene calls are TRBV5-1 and TRBJ1-2; possibly TRBD1 for D (6 bases). The CDR3 covers 15 residues. The V end was cut by 2 bases, the J end by 0 bases, with 11 bases between. The V gene's germline CDR1 is SGHRS and CDR2 YFSETQ. CDR3 loop: CASSFYRAANYGYTF. DNA for the CDR3: TGCGCCAGCAGCTTCTACAGGGCAGCTAACTATGGCTACACCTTC.

The chain carries TRBV2 and TRBJ2-3; TRBD2 agrees at 7 bases. Trimming at V came to 7 bases and at J to 1 base, leaving 2 bases not matched to a gene. Germline CDR1 and CDR2: SNHLY and FYNNEI. CDR3 size: 13 residues. CDR3 residues: CASTREGTDTQYF. CDR3 bases: TGTGCCAGCACTCGGGAGGGCACAGATACGCAGTATTTT.

This chain connects TRBV11-2 to TRBJ2-5, with D maybe TRBD1 (6 bases). Germline loops: CDR1 SGHAT, CDR2 FQNNGV. The CDR3 extends over 15 amino acids. The ends were cut back, 0 bases at V and 1 base at J, with 9 bases in the middle. The CDR3 is CASSLETGPQETQYF. DNA of the CDR3: TGTGCCAGCAGCTTAGAGACAGGCCCCCAAGAGACCCAGTACTTC.

The chain employs TRBV29-1 and TRBJ2-5, with 7 bases identical to TRBD1. Per the germline V gene, CDR1 is SQVTM and CDR2 is ANQGSEA. CDR3 length: 13 amino acids. V gave up 3 bases and J gave up 1 base; unmatched junction bases: 2. CDR3 DNA sequence: TGCAGCGTTGAGGACAGGACCCAAGAGACCCAGTACTTC. Translated, it gives CSVEDRTQETQYF.

This clone was recorded once. The CDR3 DNA reads as TGTGCCTGGAGTGACCCGGGACAGGGTATAGTGCAGTTCTTC. It yields the protein CAWSDPGQGIVQFF. The chain uses TRBV30 and TRBJ2-1; 9 bases align to TRBD1. J gave up 12 bases and V 1 base, and 10 bases lay outside the gene matches. This CDR3 is 14 amino acids long. Germline CDR1 reads GTSNPN; CDR2 reads SVGIG (reference sequence).

This chain uses TRBV7-3 with TRBJ2-3; no clear D gene. Germline assignment: CDR1 SGHTA and CDR2 FQGTGA. V lost 3 bases to trimming and J lost 0 bases, with 7 bases between them. The CDR3 contains 14 residues. This CDR3 is CASSLTSSTDTQYF. The CDR3 DNA follows: TGTGCCAGCAGCTTGACTTCTAGCACAGATACGCAGTATTTT.

The J gene is TRBJ2-1, the V gene TRBV9, with D unresolved. The CDR3 has 11 amino acids. V lost 7 bases and J lost 9, with 11 bases in between. Germline V lookup: CDR1 SGDLS, CDR2 YYNGEE. CDR3 protein: CASGSTVEQFF. CDR3 sequence (DNA): TGTGCCAGCGGCAGTACAGTTGAGCAGTTCTTC.

CDR3 DNA sequence: TGTGCCAGCAGCTTGTTCAGTCAGAACGGTCAGCCCCAGCATTTT. It specifies CASSLFSQNGQPQHF. J is TRBJ1-5 and V is TRBV7-8; D call uncertain. The V end lost 3 bases, the J end lost 6 bases, and 15 bases lay between the germline ends. Germline V gene data show CDR1 as SGHVS and CDR2 as FQNEAQ. The CDR3 is 15 residues long.

With regard to this clone: A much larger clone is a single base away; this may be a read error. The sample holds other DNA sequences that translate to the same CDR3. V and J are TRBV6-6 and TRBJ2-2; D unclear. CDR3 size: 13 residues. Trimming cost V 6 bases and J 0 bases, with 5 bases left between them. CDR1 is MNHNY and CDR2 is SVGAGI in the germline V gene (reference sequence). CDR3 nucleotide sequence: TGTGCCAGCAGGGATTCGAACACCGGGGAGCTGTTTTTT. Its translation is CASRDSNTGELFF.

This clone showed up just once. The rearrangement links TRBV5-4 to TRBJ2-1; TRBD1 might be the D (6 bases). V was cut by 4 bases and J by 0 bases, with 11 bases left in between. The CDR3 length is 15 residues. Looked up from germline, CDR1 is SGHNT and CDR2 is YYREEE (reference sequence). This chain's CDR3 is CASSQGTSSYNEQFF. As DNA, the CDR3 is TGTGCCAGCAGCCAAGGGACAAGCTCCTACAATGAGCAGTTCTTC.

The rearrangement uses TRBV7-8 and TRBJ2-7, with 9 bases identical to TRBD1. The CDR3 has 16 amino acids. Trimming took 5 bases from V and 7 from J; bases not matched to a gene: 15. Germline V lookup: CDR1 SGHVS, CDR2 FQNEAQ. The CDR3 loop is CASSALAGTGKREQYF. Written as DNA, the CDR3 is TGTGCCAGCAGCGCCCTCGCCGGGACAGGGAAAAGGGAGCAGTACTTC.

The chain has TRBV6-1 and TRBJ2-7; TRBD1 agrees at 8 bases. V dropped 4 bases and J dropped 7; count of bases not matched to a gene: 6. CDR3 length equals 13 residues. The germline V gene has CDR1 MNHNS and CDR2 SASEGT. The CDR3 spells CASSATRTGEQYF. In nucleotides, the CDR3 is TGTGCCAGCAGTGCAACCCGGACAGGGGAGCAGTACTTC.